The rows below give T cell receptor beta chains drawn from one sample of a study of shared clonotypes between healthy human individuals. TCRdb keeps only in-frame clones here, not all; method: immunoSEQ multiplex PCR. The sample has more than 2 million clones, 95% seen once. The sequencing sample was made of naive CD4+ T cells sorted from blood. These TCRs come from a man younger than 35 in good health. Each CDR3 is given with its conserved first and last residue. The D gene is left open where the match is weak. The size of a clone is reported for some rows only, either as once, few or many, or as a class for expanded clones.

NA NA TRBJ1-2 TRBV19 TGTGCCAGTACCTCGAAGTCCGAGGGCGTATACTATGGCTACACCTTC CASTSKSEGVYYGYTF
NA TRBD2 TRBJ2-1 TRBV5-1 TGCGCCAGCAGATTGGGGAGGGTAGCCCACTCGGCCTATGAGCAGTTCTTC CASRLGRVAHSAYEQFF
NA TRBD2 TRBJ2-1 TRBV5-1 TGCGCCAGCAGCTTGAGGGGCGGGAGCTCCTACAATGAGCAGTTCTTC CASSLRGGSSYNEQFF
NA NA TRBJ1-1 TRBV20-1 TGCAGTGCTTCTGGGGGCACTGAAGCTTTCTTT CSASGGTEAFF
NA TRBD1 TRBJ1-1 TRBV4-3 TGCGCCAGCAGCCCTGCAGGGGGGGTTGTCACTGAAGCTTTCTTT CASSPAGGVVTEAFF
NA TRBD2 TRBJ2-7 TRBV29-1 TGCAGCGTCTGGGGGACTAGCGGGTCCGAGCAGTACTTC CSVWGTSGSEQYF
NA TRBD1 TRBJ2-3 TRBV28 TGTGCCAGCAGAAGACAGGGATCAGATACGCAGTATTTT CASRRQGSDTQYF
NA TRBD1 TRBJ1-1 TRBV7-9 TGTGCCAGCAGCTTCGGGACAGAAAACACTGAAGCTTTCTTT CASSFGTENTEAFF
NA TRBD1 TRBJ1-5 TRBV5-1 TGCGCCAGCAGCTTCCGGGACAGGGGGTATCGCAATCAGCCCCAGCATTTT CASSFRDRGYRNQPQHF
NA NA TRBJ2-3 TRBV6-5 TGTGCCGGAATATACAGGAAACGCACAGATACGCAGTATTTT CAGIYRKRTDTQYF
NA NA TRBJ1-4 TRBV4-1 TGCGCCAGCAGCCAAGCCGGGACACGGACTAATGAAAAACTGTTTTTT CASSQAGTRTNEKLFF
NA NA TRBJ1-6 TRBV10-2 TGCGCCAGCAAGCGGGACGGCCGCTATTCACCCCTCCACTTT CASKRDGRYSPLHF
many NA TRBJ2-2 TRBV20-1 TGCAGTGCTAGGTCCAACGGGGAGCTGTTTTTT CSARSNGELFF
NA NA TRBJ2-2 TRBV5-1 TGCGCCAGCAGCTTAGAAACCCCAGGGCGGTATACCGGGGAGCTGTTTTTT CASSLETPGRYTGELFF
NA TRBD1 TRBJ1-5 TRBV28 TGTGCCAGCAGTTTTTGGACAGGAGATCAGCCCCAGCATTTT CASSFWTGDQPQHF
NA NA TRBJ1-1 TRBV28 TGTGCCAGCCGCAAGTACACTGAAGCTTTCTTT CASRKYTEAFF
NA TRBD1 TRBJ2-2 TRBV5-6 TGTGCCAGCAGCCGTGAGAGGGACAGGGGGATTGTCGGGGAGCTGTTTTTT CASSRERDRGIVGELFF
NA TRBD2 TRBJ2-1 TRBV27 TGTGCCAGCGGCTCCGGGACTATTTACAATGAGCAGTTCTTC CASGSGTIYNEQFF
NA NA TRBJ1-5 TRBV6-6 TGTGCCAGCAGTCCAGACGGAAACAATCAGCCCCAGCATTTT CASSPDGNNQPQHF
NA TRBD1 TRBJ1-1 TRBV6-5 TGTGCCAGCAGTTTGAGACAGGGCGGCACTGAAGCTTTCTTT CASSLRQGGTEAFF
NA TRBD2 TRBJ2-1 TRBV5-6 TGTGCCAGCAGCTCTTACGGGAGGAGCTCCTACAATGAGCAGTTCTTC CASSSYGRSSYNEQFF
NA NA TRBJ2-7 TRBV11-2 TGTGCCAGCAGCTTAGAATTAAAGGTATTCTACGAGCAGTACTTC CASSLELKVFYEQYF
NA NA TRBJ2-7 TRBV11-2 TGTGCCAGCAGAACGCATCTACAGGGTGGAGCTTACGAGCAGTACTTC CASRTHLQGGAYEQYF
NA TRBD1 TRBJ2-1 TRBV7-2 TGTGCCAGCAGCTTTTCGACAGGGTTGAGTAATGAGCAGTTCTTC CASSFSTGLSNEQFF
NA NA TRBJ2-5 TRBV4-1 TGCGCCAGCAGCCAAGTTGGGAAGACCCAGTACTTC CASSQVGKTQYF
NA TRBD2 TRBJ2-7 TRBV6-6 TGTGCCAGCTCGGGAGGGACTAGCGGGAGGTACGAGCAGTACTTC CASSGGTSGRYEQYF
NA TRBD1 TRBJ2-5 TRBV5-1 TGCGCCAGCAGCCTGATAGGACAGGGCGGCCAAGAGACCCAGTACTTC CASSLIGQGGQETQYF
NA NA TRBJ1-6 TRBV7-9 TGTGCCAGCAGCTTAACAGGGACCGCCGCTTCCTATAATTCACCCCTCCACTTT CASSLTGTAASYNSPLHF
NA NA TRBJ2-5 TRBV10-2 TGCGCCAGCGGAAACAGGCCACAGTACTTC CASGNRPQYF
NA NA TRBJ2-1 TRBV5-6 TGTGCCAGCAGCTTGCGTGGTCGCGGAGTTGAGCAGTTCTTC CASSLRGRGVEQFF
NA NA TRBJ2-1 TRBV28 TGTGCCAGCAGTCCCCCCCAGTACAATGAGCAGTTCTTC CASSPPQYNEQFF
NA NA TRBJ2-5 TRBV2 TGTGCCAGCAGTGATTGGACGATTCAAGAGACCCAGTACTTC CASSDWTIQETQYF
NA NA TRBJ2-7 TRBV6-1 TGTGCCAGCAGTCCCGGCCTGATGAACGAGCAGTACTTC CASSPGLMNEQYF
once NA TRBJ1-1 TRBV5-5 TGTGCCAGCAGCTTTTGGGAGGCGACTGAAGCTTTCTTT CASSFWEATEAFF
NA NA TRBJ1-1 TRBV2 TGTGCCAGCAAGGTGGAGGGGGGGACTGAAGCTTTCTTT CASKVEGGTEAFF
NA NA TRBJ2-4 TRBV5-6 TGTGCCAGCAGCTTGGCCGGGTGGGGGGCCCACAAAAACATTCAGTACTTC CASSLAGWGAHKNIQYF
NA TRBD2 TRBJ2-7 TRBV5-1 TGCGCCAGCAGCCCCCAGGCGGGAGGGATGGTCGAGCAGTACTTC CASSPQAGGMVEQYF
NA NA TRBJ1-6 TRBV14 TGTGCCAGCAGCCAAGATGCAGCGACGAATTCACCCCTCCACTTT CASSQDAATNSPLHF
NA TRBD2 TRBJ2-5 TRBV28 TGTGCCAGCAGTATTAGACTAGCGGGAGGGGGCGACCAGTACTTC CASSIRLAGGGDQYF
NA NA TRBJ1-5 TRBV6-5 TGTGCCACCCCGACATGGCTTAGCAATCAGCCCCAGCATTTT CATPTWLSNQPQHF
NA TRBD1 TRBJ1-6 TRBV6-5 TGTGCCAGCAGTCCCGGACAGGTCTATAATTCACCCCTCCACTTT CASSPGQVYNSPLHF
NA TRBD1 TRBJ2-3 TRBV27 TGTGCCAGCAGGGACAGGGGGCGACGCACAGATACGCAGTATTTT CASRDRGRRTDTQYF
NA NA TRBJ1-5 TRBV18 TGTGCCAGCTCACCACTCGCAGGGACCAATCAGCCCCAGCATTTT CASSPLAGTNQPQHF
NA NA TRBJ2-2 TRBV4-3 TGCGCCAGCAGCCAAGACCGGGGCACGAACACCGGGGAGCTGTTTTTT CASSQDRGTNTGELFF
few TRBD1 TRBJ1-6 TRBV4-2 TGTGCCAGCAGCCAACAACCGGGACAGGATAATTCACCCCTCCACTTT CASSQQPGQDNSPLHF
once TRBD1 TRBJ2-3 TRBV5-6 TGTGCCAGCAGCGTGGACAGGGGAGTGGGTACGCAGTATTTT CASSVDRGVGTQYF
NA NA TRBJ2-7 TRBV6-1 TGTGCCAGCCGTCCGCAGTGGGGTTACTCCTACGAGCAGTACTTC CASRPQWGYSYEQYF
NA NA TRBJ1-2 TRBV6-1 TGTGCCAGCAGTGTTCAGCCAGGGCGAGGCTACACCTTC CASSVQPGRGYTF